The rows below give T cell receptor beta chains drawn from one sample of a study of cytomegalovirus exposure and HLA in healthy donors. Using immunoSEQ multiplex PCR, the repertoire was profiled, and TCRdb retains in-frame clones only, with some absent. The sample gives 200,000 to 250,000 clones, approximately 79% of which show up once; around 1.8% is in the top ten. Input material: PBMCs. These receptors originate from a man aged 18-30 years in good health and CMV-seronegative. CDR3s include the opening cysteine and the closing phenylalanine or tryptophan. Each record gives: J gene, clone size, D gene, V gene, CDR3 protein, CDR3 DNA. A D gene is named only where the DNA matches it firmly. The listing skips clone size in some rows; elsewhere it reads once, few, many or a size class.

J gene: TRBJ2-5
clone size: once
D gene: .
V gene: TRBV7-6
CDR3 protein: CASSLDRQETQYF
CDR3 DNA: TGTGCCAGCAGCTTAGACCGGCAAGAGACCCAGTACTTC

J gene: TRBJ2-3
clone size: .
D gene: .
V gene: TRBV5-1
CDR3 protein: CASSSSGPSTDTQYF
CDR3 DNA: TGCGCCAGCAGCTCGAGCGGGCCAAGCACAGATACGCAGTATTTT

J gene: TRBJ2-7
clone size: .
D gene: .
V gene: TRBV5-1
CDR3 protein: CASSLQPHEQYF
CDR3 DNA: TGCGCCAGCAGCTTACAGCCACACGAGCAGTACTTC

J gene: TRBJ2-1
clone size: .
D gene: TRBD2
V gene: TRBV27
CDR3 protein: CASSKGTSIFF
CDR3 DNA: TGTGCCAGCAGTAAGGGGACTAGTATCTTCTTC

J gene: TRBJ2-7
clone size: .
D gene: .
V gene: TRBV4-3
CDR3 protein: CASSPDIFYEQYF
CDR3 DNA: TGCGCCAGCAGCCCCGACATATTCTACGAGCAGTACTTC

J gene: TRBJ1-6
clone size: .
D gene: TRBD1
V gene: TRBV9
CDR3 protein: CASSVDRDNSPLHF
CDR3 DNA: TGTGCCAGCAGCGTCGACAGGGACAATTCACCCCTCCACTTT

J gene: TRBJ1-5
clone size: .
D gene: .
V gene: TRBV5-5
CDR3 protein: CASSLNSFYSNQPQHF
CDR3 DNA: TGTGCCAGCAGCTTAAACAGTTTTTATAGCAATCAGCCCCAGCATTTT

J gene: TRBJ2-3
clone size: .
D gene: TRBD2
V gene: TRBV30
CDR3 protein: CAWSRLAGSTDTQYF
CDR3 DNA: TGTGCCTGGTCACGACTAGCGGGGAGCACAGATACGCAGTATTTT

J gene: TRBJ1-6
clone size: .
D gene: .
V gene: TRBV4-3
CDR3 protein: CASSQGRTRQGSSYNSPLHF
CDR3 DNA: TGCGCCAGCAGCCAAGGAAGGACGCGGCAGGGGAGCTCCTATAATTCACCCCTCCACTTT

J gene: TRBJ2-1
clone size: few
D gene: .
V gene: TRBV4-2
CDR3 protein: CASSPNSLAFNEQFF
CDR3 DNA: TGTGCCAGCAGCCCAAACTCCCTAGCGTTCAATGAGCAGTTCTTC

J gene: TRBJ1-1
clone size: few
D gene: TRBD1
V gene: TRBV27
CDR3 protein: CASSPITGGADTEAFF
CDR3 DNA: TGTGCCAGCAGTCCCATTACAGGGGGCGCGGACACTGAAGCTTTCTTT

J gene: TRBJ2-7
clone size: few
D gene: TRBD1
V gene: TRBV7-2
CDR3 protein: CASSIGQEYEQYF
CDR3 DNA: TGTGCCAGCAGCATCGGACAGGAGTACGAGCAGTACTTC

J gene: TRBJ1-6
clone size: .
D gene: TRBD1
V gene: TRBV30
CDR3 protein: CAWTGGKSPLHF
CDR3 DNA: TGTGCCTGGACAGGGGGGAAATCACCCCTCCACTTT

J gene: TRBJ2-5
clone size: few
D gene: TRBD1
V gene: TRBV28
CDR3 protein: CASRSPGQGETQYF
CDR3 DNA: TGTGCCAGCAGAAGCCCGGGACAGGGAGAGACCCAGTACTTC

J gene: TRBJ2-7
clone size: .
D gene: .
V gene: TRBV28
CDR3 protein: CASSDDGRGTYEQYF
CDR3 DNA: TGTGCCAGCAGTGACGATGGACGGGGAACCTACGAGCAGTACTTC

J gene: TRBJ2-3
clone size: .
D gene: TRBD1
V gene: TRBV5-1
CDR3 protein: CASSFKQGTTDTQYF
CDR3 DNA: TGCGCCAGCAGCTTTAAACAGGGGACCACAGATACGCAGTATTTT